Listed below are T cell receptor beta chains from one sample, sequenced in a study of OX40 agonist ivuxolimab in advanced cancers. Some clones are missing from TCRdb's copy, which holds only in-frame ones; the method was immunoSEQ multiplex PCR. Of 60,000 or so clones detected, 75% to 90% appear once; the ten largest clones hold 2% to 2.5%. This specimen was CD4+ or CD8+ T cells sorted from blood, taken in a trial of the OX40 agonist ivuxolimab. These receptors all stem from an adult with an advanced solid tumor such as melanoma, head and neck, liver or kidney cancer. Both conserved end residues are part of each CDR3. A D gene is named only where the DNA matches it firmly. The size of a clone is reported for some rows only, either as once, few or many, or as a class for expanded clones.

j_call d_call v_call clone_size cdr3_aa cdr3_nt
TRBJ2-2 TRBD1 TRBV5-1 NA CASSLEALGTGDTGELFF TGCGCCAGCAGCTTGGAAGCTTTAGGGACAGGGGACACCGGGGAGCTGTTTTTT
TRBJ2-1 TRBD2 TRBV19 NA CASTPGLAGWGQFF TGTGCCAGTACCCCGGGACTAGCGGGATGGGGGCAGTTCTTC
TRBJ2-2 NA TRBV18 once CASSPLADTGELFF TGTGCCAGCTCACCCTTGGCCGACACCGGGGAGCTGTTTTTT
TRBJ2-3 NA TRBV28 NA CASSTLLDTQYF TGTGCCAGCAGTACGTTATTAGATACGCAGTATTTT
TRBJ2-7 TRBD2 TRBV2 NA CASMGGYGNEQYF TGTGCCAGCATGGGGGGGTACGGCAACGAGCAGTACTTC
TRBJ2-7 NA TRBV27 NA CASSPGVGGHYYEQYF TGTGCCAGCAGTCCAGGGGTGGGGGGGCATTACTACGAGCAGTACTTC
TRBJ2-7 NA TRBV6-5 once CASKPTRTTYEQYF TGTGCCAGTAAACCTACCCGGACAACCTACGAGCAGTACTTC
TRBJ2-3 TRBD2 TRBV6-6 NA CASRTSGSADTQYF TGTGCCAGCAGGACTAGCGGGAGTGCAGATACGCAGTATTTT
TRBJ1-1 NA TRBV19 NA CASRDLGSEAFF TGTGCCAGTAGGGACCTTGGTTCTGAAGCTTTCTTT
TRBJ1-5 NA TRBV18 NA CASSPPGTSQPQHF TGTGCCAGCTCACCACCAGGGACCAGCCAGCCCCAGCATTTT
TRBJ1-2 NA TRBV7-3 NA CASSLRPDRSEGYTF TGTGCCAGCAGCTTACGTCCGGACCGCAGCGAGGGCTACACCTTC
TRBJ2-1 TRBD2 TRBV7-2 NA CASSPGNGLAGVGEQFF TGTGCCAGCAGCCCAGGTAATGGACTAGCGGGGGTTGGTGAGCAGTTCTTC
TRBJ2-5 NA TRBV5-6 once CASSLRGKETQYF TGTGCCAGCAGCTTGCGCGGGAAAGAGACCCAGTACTTC
TRBJ2-2 NA TRBV19 NA CASSVGSGSNTGELFF TGTGCCAGTAGTGTGGGGAGCGGGTCGAACACCGGGGAGCTGTTTTTT
TRBJ2-2 NA TRBV18 NA CASSPPITSRGELFF TGTGCCAGCTCACCACCGATAACTAGTCGCGGGGAGCTGTTTTTT
TRBJ2-1 TRBD2 TRBV27 NA CASSSRLAGDLFEQFF TGTGCCAGCAGTTCCCGACTAGCGGGGGACCTTTTTGAGCAGTTCTTC
TRBJ1-6 NA TRBV4-3 NA CASSQGQRSPLHF TGCGCCAGCAGCCAGGGCCAACGCTCACCCCTCCACTTT
TRBJ1-2 TRBD1 TRBV30 NA CAWIGTVYGYTF TGTGCCTGGATCGGGACAGTTTATGGCTACACCTTC
TRBJ1-4 NA TRBV4-1 NA CASSQYLRNSNEKLFF TGCGCCAGCAGCCAATATCTTCGGAACAGTAATGAAAAACTGTTTTTT
TRBJ2-7 NA TRBV4-1 once CASSQEPGASGYF TGCGCCAGCAGCCAAGAGCCGGGGGCCTCCGGGTACTTC
TRBJ1-2 NA TRBV2 once CASSEPGGSYGYTF TGTGCCAGCAGTGAGCCCGGGGGGTCCTATGGCTACACCTTC
TRBJ2-3 TRBD2 TRBV10-1 NA CASSSTSGRAWSTDTQYF TGCGCCAGCAGTTCTACTAGCGGGAGGGCTTGGAGCACAGATACGCAGTATTTT
TRBJ2-3 NA TRBV5-1 NA CASSFGPNQADTQYF TGCGCCAGCAGCTTCGGGCCAAACCAGGCAGATACGCAGTATTTT
TRBJ2-5 NA TRBV6-5 NA CASSYPGLKGNQYF TGTGCCAGCAGTTACCCAGGATTGAAGGGGAACCAGTACTTC
TRBJ1-1 NA TRBV20-1 NA CSAPLLTEAFF TGCAGTGCTCCCCTTTTGACTGAAGCTTTCTTT
TRBJ1-5 TRBD1 TRBV19 NA CASSKLAGGKDQPQHF TGTGCCAGTAGTAAGTTGGCAGGGGGAAAGGATCAGCCCCAGCATTTT
TRBJ2-1 TRBD1 TRBV28 NA CASIGTGGRNEQFF TGTGCCAGCATCGGGACAGGGGGCCGTAATGAGCAGTTCTTC
TRBJ1-1 TRBD1 TRBV29-1 NA CSVERDRGSGEAFF TGCAGCGTTGAACGGGACAGGGGTTCAGGTGAAGCTTTCTTT